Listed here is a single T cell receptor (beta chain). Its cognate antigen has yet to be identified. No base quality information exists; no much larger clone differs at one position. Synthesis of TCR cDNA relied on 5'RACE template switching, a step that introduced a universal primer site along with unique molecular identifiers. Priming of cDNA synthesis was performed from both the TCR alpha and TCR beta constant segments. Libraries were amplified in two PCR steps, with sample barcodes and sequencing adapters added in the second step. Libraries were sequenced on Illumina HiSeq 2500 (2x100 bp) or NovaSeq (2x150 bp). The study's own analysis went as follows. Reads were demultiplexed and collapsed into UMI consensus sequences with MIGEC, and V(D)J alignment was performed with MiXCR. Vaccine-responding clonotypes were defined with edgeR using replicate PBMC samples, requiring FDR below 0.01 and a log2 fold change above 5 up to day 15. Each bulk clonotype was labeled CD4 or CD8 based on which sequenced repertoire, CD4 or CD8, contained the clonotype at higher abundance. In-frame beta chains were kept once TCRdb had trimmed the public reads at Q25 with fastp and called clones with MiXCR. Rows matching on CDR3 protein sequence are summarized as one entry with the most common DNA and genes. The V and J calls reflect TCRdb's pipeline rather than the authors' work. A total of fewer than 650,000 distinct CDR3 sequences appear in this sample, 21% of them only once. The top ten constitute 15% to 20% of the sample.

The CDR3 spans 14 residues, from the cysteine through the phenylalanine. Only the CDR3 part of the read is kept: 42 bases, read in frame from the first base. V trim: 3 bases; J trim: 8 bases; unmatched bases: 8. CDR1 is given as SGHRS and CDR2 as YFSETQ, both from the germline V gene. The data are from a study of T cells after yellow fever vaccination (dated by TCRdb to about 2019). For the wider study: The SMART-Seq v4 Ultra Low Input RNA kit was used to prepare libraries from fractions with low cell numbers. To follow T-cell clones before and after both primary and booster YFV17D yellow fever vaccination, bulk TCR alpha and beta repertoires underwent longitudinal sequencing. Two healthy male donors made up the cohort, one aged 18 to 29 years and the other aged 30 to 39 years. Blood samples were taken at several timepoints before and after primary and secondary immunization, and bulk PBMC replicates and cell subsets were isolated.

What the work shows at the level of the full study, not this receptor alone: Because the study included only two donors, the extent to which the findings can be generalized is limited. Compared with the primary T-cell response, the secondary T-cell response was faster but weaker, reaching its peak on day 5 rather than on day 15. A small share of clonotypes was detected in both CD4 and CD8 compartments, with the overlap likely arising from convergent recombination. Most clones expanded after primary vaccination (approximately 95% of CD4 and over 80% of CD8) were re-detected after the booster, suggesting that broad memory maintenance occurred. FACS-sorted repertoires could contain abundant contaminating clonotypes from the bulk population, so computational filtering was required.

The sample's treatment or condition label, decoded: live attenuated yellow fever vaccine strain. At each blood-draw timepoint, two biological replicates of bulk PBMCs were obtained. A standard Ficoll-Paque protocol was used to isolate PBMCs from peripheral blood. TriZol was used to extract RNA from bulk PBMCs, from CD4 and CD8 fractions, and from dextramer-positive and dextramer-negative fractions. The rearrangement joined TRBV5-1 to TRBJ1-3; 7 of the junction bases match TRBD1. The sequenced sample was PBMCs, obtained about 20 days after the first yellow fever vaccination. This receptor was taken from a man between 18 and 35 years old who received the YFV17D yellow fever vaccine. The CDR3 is CASSSGQVEDTIYF. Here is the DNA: TGCGCCAGCAGCTCCGGACAGGTGGAGGACACCATATATTTT.